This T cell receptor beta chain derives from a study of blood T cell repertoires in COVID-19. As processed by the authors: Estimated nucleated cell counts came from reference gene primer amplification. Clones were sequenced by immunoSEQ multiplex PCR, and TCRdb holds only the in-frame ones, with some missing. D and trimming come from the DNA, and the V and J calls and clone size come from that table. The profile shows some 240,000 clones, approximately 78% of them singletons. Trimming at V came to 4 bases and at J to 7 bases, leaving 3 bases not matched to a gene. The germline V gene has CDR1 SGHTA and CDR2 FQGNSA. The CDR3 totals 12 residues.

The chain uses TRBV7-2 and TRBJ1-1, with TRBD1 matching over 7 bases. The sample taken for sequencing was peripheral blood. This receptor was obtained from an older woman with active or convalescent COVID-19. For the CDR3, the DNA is TGTGCCAGCAGCTCACAGGGGTTTGAAGCTTTCTTT. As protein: CASSSQGFEAFF.